This T cell receptor beta chain stems from a study of blood T cell repertoires in COVID-19. Study details: Samples of COVID-19 (acute and convalescent) were obtained from the United States, Italy and Spain. PBMCs, B-cell-depleted T cells, or T cells were the source of the cDNA or gDNA that made up the material.

Generated by immunoSEQ multiplex PCR, the TCRdb table keeps only in-frame clones and is missing some. This table holds 310,000 or so clones, about nine tenths found once. A note on this clone: Germline is not matched at one junction end, which may reflect a read error.

Germline CDR1 and CDR2: MDHEN and SYDVKM. This CDR3 is built from 18 residues. Participant age was roughly 18 to 100 years, and participants resided in fewer than 25 US areas. Participant-reported clinical history was the basis for cohort assignment. The chain recombines TRBV28 with TRBJ2-2, with 14 positions matching TRBD2. Sequencing input: PBMCs or T cells enriched from blood (not recorded which). The TCR was taken from a woman younger than 35 who had recovered from COVID-19. DNA of the CDR3: TGTGCCAGCAGTCCTGGACTAGCGGGAGGCCAATTGGGTCGGGGAGCTGTTTTT. Amino acid sequence: CASSPGLAGGQLGRGAVF.